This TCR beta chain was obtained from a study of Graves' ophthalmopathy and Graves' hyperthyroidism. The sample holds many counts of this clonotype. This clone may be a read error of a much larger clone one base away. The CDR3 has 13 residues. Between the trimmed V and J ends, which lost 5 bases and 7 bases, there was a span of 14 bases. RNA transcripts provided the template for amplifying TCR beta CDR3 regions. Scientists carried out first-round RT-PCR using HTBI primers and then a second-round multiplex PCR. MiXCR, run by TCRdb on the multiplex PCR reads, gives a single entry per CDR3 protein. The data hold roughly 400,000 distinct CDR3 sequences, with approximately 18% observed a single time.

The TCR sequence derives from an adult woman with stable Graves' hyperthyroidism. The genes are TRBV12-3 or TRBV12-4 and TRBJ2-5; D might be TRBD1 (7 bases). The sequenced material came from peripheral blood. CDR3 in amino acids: CASSPGGAGTQYF. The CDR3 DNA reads TGTGCCAGCAGTCCAGGGGGAGCGGGGACCCAGTACTTC.